The rows below give T cell receptor beta chains drawn from one sample of a study of spatial heterogeneity in lung cancer. TCRdb processed the 5' RACE reads anew with MiXCR; each CDR3 protein has one entry. Counted here are about 120,000 distinct CDR3 sequences, 10% to 15% occurring once; the ten biggest clones make up about 15%. The sequences come from PBMCs, collected at follow-up. These receptors all stem from a male donor with early-stage non-small cell lung cancer. CDR3s include the opening cysteine and the closing phenylalanine or tryptophan. Each record gives: V gene, J gene, clone size, D gene, CDR3 DNA, CDR3 protein. D genes are given only for firm matches. The listing skips clone size in some rows; elsewhere it reads once, few, many or a size class.

TRBV27,TRBJ2-7,.,.,TGTGCCAGCAGTTCCTCGGGACTTTCCTACGAGCAGTACTTC,CASSSSGLSYEQYF
TRBV19,TRBJ2-5,few,.,TGTGCCAGTAGTATAATGGTCGGGGAGACCCAGTACTTC,CASSIMVGETQYF
TRBV5-1,TRBJ2-7,.,.,TGCGCCAGCAGCTTTGACGGACACCTAAGATACTTC,CASSFDGHLRYF
TRBV7-2,TRBJ1-3,once,.,TGTGCCAGCAGCTTGGCAGGCGCGAACACCATATATTTT,CASSLAGANTIYF
TRBV7-3,TRBJ2-5,few,TRBD2,TGTGCCAGCAGCTCCTCGGGGAGGGGCAGGGAGACCCAGTACTTC,CASSSSGRGRETQYF
TRBV6-6,TRBJ2-3,many,.,TGTGCCAGCAGTTTAGACGACACAGATACGCAGTATTTT,CASSLDDTDTQYF
TRBV5-1,TRBJ2-5,few,TRBD1,TGCGCCAGCAGACCGGACAGGGGGCGTCAAGAGACCCAGTACTTC,CASRPDRGRQETQYF
TRBV10-3,TRBJ1-4,.,.,TGTGCCATCAGTTTTGGGCCCGTTGCAACTAATGAAAAACTGTTTTTT,CAISFGPVATNEKLFF
TRBV6-5,TRBJ2-1,many,TRBD2,TGTGCCAGCAGTGACTTTCTAGCGGGGGGCCTGGGTGAGCAGTTCTTC,CASSDFLAGGLGEQFF
TRBV19,TRBJ2-1,.,.,TGTGCCAGTAGTATGTACGGCGGCGATGAGCAGTTCTTC,CASSMYGGDEQFF
TRBV7-3,TRBJ2-5,many,.,TGTGCCAGCAGCCGCAGGGGGAGGGAGACCCAGTACTTC,CASSRRGRETQYF
TRBV4-2,TRBJ2-1,few,TRBD2,TGTGCCAGCAGCCAGGTCACTAGCGGGCCCCCGGAACCGTTCTTC,CASSQVTSGPPEPFF
TRBV28,TRBJ2-7,few,.,TGTGCCAGCAGTCCACAGGGTTACTACGAGCAGTACTTC,CASSPQGYYEQYF
TRBV6-5,TRBJ2-2,.,TRBD1,TGTGCCAGCAGTTACTCACAGGGGCTTACGACGACCGGGGAGCTGTTTTTT,CASSYSQGLTTTGELFF
TRBV4-3,TRBJ1-4,many,.,TGCGCCAGCAGCGCCCATCAGGCTTATAATGAAAAACTGTTTTTT,CASSAHQAYNEKLFF
TRBV19,TRBJ2-7,many,.,TGTGCCAGTAGCCGGACGGCGAACTCCTACGAGCAGTACTTC,CASSRTANSYEQYF
TRBV6-2/TRBV6-3,TRBJ2-1,.,.,TGTGCCAGCAGTTACTCGCCCAGGGATGTCGGTAAGCAGTTCTTC,CASSYSPRDVGKQFF
TRBV7-6,TRBJ2-7,few,.,TGTGCCAGCAGCTCCTGGGGGGCGCCCCACGAGCAGTACTTC,CASSSWGAPHEQYF
TRBV5-1,TRBJ2-5,many,TRBD1,TGCGCCAGCAGCTTGGACACAGGGGGCCAAGAGACCCAGTACTTC,CASSLDTGGQETQYF
TRBV12-3/TRBV12-4,TRBJ2-3,few,.,TGTGCCAGCAGTTTAGGCCTAGTGCCCTCAGATACGCAGTATTTT,CASSLGLVPSDTQYF
TRBV4-2,TRBJ2-2,.,.,TGTGCCAGCAGCCAAGGTTTGGGGGGCGCAGGGGCCACCGGGGAGCTGTTTTTT,CASSQGLGGAGATGELFF
TRBV30,TRBJ1-5,many,.,TGTGCCTGGACTAACGATAGATGGGACCCCCAGCATTTT,CAWTNDRWDPQHF
TRBV29-1,TRBJ1-2,many,.,TGCAGCGTTGAAGGGGCCCCCGCTAACTATGGCTACACCTTC,CSVEGAPANYGYTF
TRBV25-1,TRBJ1-2,.,.,TGTGCCAGCAGTGGGGGGGGCCGTGGCTACACCTTC,CASSGGGRGYTF
TRBV5-1,TRBJ2-7,.,.,TGCGCCAGCAGCGTAACCGGGGCTCGGAACGAGCAGTACTTC,CASSVTGARNEQYF
TRBV9,TRBJ1-2,few,TRBD1,TGTGCCAGCAGCGTAGAGGCCCAGGGGGCTTTTAACTATGGCTACACCTTC,CASSVEAQGAFNYGYTF
TRBV10-3,TRBJ2-3,.,TRBD1,TGTGCCATCAGTGAGTCCACGGACAGGGCAGTAGATACGCAGTATTTT,CAISESTDRAVDTQYF
TRBV20-1,TRBJ2-3,many,TRBD2,TGCAGTGCTAGCAGAACCGGGGGGGGCGCAGATACGCAGTATTTT,CSASRTGGGADTQYF
TRBV3-1,TRBJ2-2,.,.,TGTGCCAGCAGCCGGTGGGACGGACTAAACACCGGGGAGCTGTTTTTT,CASSRWDGLNTGELFF